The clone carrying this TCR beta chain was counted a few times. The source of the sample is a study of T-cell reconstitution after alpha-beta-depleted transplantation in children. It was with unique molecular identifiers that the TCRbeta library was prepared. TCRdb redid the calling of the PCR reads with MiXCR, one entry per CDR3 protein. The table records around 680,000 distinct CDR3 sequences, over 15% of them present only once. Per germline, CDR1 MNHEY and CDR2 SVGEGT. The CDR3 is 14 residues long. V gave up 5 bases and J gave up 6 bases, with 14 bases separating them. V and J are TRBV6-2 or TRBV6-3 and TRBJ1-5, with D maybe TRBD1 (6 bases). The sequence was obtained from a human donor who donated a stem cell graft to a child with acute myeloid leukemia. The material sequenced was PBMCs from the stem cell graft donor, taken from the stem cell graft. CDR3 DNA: TGTGCCAGCAGTCACCCGGGGGGGGCTCAGCCCCAGCATTTT. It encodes CASSHPGGAQPQHF.